The sequence of this T cell receptor (beta chain) was determined in a study of post-analysis software for immune sequencing data. Study findings and constraints: By F measure, samples from a shared preparation batch strongly co-clustered. Relative to controls, patients had about five TRBV segments at higher frequency, with TRBV5-6, TRBV5-1 and TRBV20-1 among these.

Prepared libraries of TCR beta cDNA carried unique molecular identifiers. TCRdb re-called the PCR reads through MiXCR, storing one row per CDR3 protein. The table lists about 820,000 distinct CDR3 sequences, roughly half of them singletons, with approximately 4.5% in the top ten. The CDR3 is 11 residues long. V lost 7 bases and J lost 13; bases outside the gene matches: 6. This clonotype was observed a handful of times. Its antigen is as yet unknown. The sequence derives from a girl between 10 and 17 years old with multiple sclerosis. The sequencing sample was made of blood. V is TRBV12-3 or TRBV12-4 and J is TRBJ2-1; 8 positions agree with TRBD1. The CDR3 DNA follows: TGTGCCAGCAAGGCGACAGGGGAACAGTTCTTC. It encodes CASKATGEQFF.